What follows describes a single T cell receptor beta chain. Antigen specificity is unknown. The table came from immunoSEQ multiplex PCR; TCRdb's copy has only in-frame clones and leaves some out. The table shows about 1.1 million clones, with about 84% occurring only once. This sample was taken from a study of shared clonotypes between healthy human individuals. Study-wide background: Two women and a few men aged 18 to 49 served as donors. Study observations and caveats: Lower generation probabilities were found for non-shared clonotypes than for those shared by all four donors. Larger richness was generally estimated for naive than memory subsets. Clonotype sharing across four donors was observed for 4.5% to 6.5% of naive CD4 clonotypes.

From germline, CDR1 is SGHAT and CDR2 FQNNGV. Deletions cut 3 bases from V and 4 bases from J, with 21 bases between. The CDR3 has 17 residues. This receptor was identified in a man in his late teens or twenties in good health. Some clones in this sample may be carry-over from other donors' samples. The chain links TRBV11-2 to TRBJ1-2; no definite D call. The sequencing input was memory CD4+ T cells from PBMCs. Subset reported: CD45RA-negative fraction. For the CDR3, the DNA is TGTGCCAGCAGCTTGCCCCCTCTGGGCGAATTGATCTATGGCTACACCTTC. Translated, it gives CASSLPPLGELIYGYTF.